The 3 T cell receptor beta chains listed next were all sequenced from one sample in a study of T cells in localized non-small cell lung cancer (dated by TCRdb to about 2020). The method was the immunoSEQ multiplex PCR assay. In TCRdb, the immuneACCESS table is reduced to in-frame sequences with V and J assigned. These tables do not hold every clone; where another copy was compared, an unresolved V gene accounts for under half, and the others remain unexplained. The sample records roughly 17,000 clones, approximately 90% of which are singletons. The top ten constitute under 4.5% of the sample. This specimen consisted of peripheral blood, obtained before any cancer treatment. These receptors originate from a male donor at least 60 years old with stage II squamous cell lung carcinoma.

This clone appeared a few times. The chain carries TRBV4-2 and TRBJ2-2; 14 bases line up with TRBD2. Trimming took 4 bases from V and 6 from J; bases not matched to a gene: 4. CDR3 length: 16 amino acids. Per germline, CDR1 LGHNA and CDR2 YNFKEQ. Here the CDR3 DNA reads TGTGCCAGCAGCCCGACTAGCGGGAGGGAGGCCGGGGAGCTGTTTTTT. Protein: CASSPTSGREAGELFF.

CDR3 in DNA: TGTGCCAGCAGTAAAGGACTGATACAAGAGACCCAGTACTTC. Protein product: CASSKGLIQETQYF. This rearrangement joins TRBV6-1 to TRBJ2-5, with D possibly matching TRBD2 (5 bases). V was trimmed by 5 bases and J by 2 bases, leaving 12 bases between them. Germline V lookup: CDR1 MNHNS, CDR2 SASEGT. The CDR3 extends over 14 amino acids.

The chain carries TRBV5-8 and TRBJ2-1; D is unresolved. CDR3 length: 15 amino acids. The germline V gene has CDR1 SGHTS and CDR2 YDEGEE. The ends were cut back, 0 bases at V and 6 bases at J, with 13 bases in the middle. CDR3 coding DNA: TGTGCCAGCAGCTTGGAAGGCGGCCCGAGCAATGAGCAGTTCTTC. Translation gives CASSLEGGPSNEQFF.